This T cell receptor (beta chain) was recorded in a study of control samples from healthy donors and cancer patients. Data came from immunoSEQ multiplex PCR; TCRdb stores just in-frame clones and leaves some out. The sample includes 150,000 to 200,000 clones, 94% of them seen just once. Trimming removed 3 bases from V and 3 bases from J; junction bases left unmatched: 5. The CDR3 has 15 amino acids. CDR1 and CDR2 from the germline V gene are ENHRY and SYGVKD. Sequencing was performed on blood. V usage is TRBV10-3 and J usage is TRBJ2-3, with 8 bases fitting TRBD1. This receptor was identified in a woman aged 18-29 years in good health. CDR3 in amino acids: CAISEAQGATDTQYF. The DNA of the CDR3 is TGTGCCATCAGTGAAGCTCAGGGGGCAACAGATACGCAGTATTTT.